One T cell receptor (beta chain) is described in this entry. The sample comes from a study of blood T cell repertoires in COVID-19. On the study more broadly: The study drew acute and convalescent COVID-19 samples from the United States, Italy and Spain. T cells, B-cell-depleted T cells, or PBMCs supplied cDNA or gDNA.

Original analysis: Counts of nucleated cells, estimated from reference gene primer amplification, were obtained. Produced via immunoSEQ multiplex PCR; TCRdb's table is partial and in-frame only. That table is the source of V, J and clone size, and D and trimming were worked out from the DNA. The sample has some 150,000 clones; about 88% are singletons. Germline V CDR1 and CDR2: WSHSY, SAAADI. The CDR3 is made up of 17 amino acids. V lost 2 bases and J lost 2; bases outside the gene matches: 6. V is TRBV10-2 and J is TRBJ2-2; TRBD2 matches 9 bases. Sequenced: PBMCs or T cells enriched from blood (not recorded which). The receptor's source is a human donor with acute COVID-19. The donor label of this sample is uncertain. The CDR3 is CASSEKGLAINTGELFF. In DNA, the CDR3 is TGCGCCAGCAGTGAGAAGGGACTAGCTATCAACACCGGGGAGCTGTTTTTT.